This T cell receptor (beta chain) was identified during a study of low-dose radiotherapy and immunotherapy resistance in tumors. TRAV- and TRBV-specific primers, spanning alpha and beta chains, primed first-strand cDNA. For amplifying TCRs, the PCR ran for about 20 cycles with Phusion, which was used together with a constant-region primer and the adapter on the V primers. Each CDR3 protein gets one entry after TCRdb re-called the reads with MiXCR. Of some 100,000 distinct CDR3 sequences detected, less than 25% appear once; the ten largest clones hold roughly 13%. Time point here: after trial treatment. Treatment of the sample: LDRT plus nivolumab, ipilimumab, low-dose cyclophosphamide and aspirin (RACIN trial). The CDR3 has 15 amino acids. V lost 7 bases and J lost 5; bases outside the gene matches: 14. There are many counts of this clonotype.

This material consisted of PBMCs, taken after low-dose radiotherapy plus immunotherapy. V is TRBV12-3 or TRBV12-4 and J is TRBJ2-7; TRBD1 aligns across 7 bases. This clonotype was sampled from a female donor with ovarian cancer. The CDR3 reads CASKPGVTGIHEQYF. The DNA for the CDR3 is TGTGCCAGCAAACCTGGGGTGACAGGGATCCACGAGCAGTACTTC.